These 3 T cell receptor beta chains were sequenced from one sample in a study of CD8+ T cells in alopecia areata. The authors extracted RNA and reverse transcribed it into cDNA as the sequencing template. Only in-frame clones appear in the TCRdb table, and some are missing; sequencing was by immunoSEQ multiplex PCR. Of 160,000 or so clones in the sample, around 71% were seen once. The sequenced sample was CD8+ T cells sorted from blood, obtained at week 0. These TCRs come from a human donor with alopecia areata.

This chain uses TRBV30 with TRBJ1-1; D ambiguous. The germline V gene has CDR1 GTSNPN and CDR2 SVGIG (reference sequence). CDR3 length: 11 amino acids. CDR3 coding DNA: TGTGCGCTAGGGAGGAACACTGAAGCTTTCTTT. Protein product: CALGRNTEAFF. Complete variable domain (other parts from reference TRBV30 and TRBJ1-1): SQTIHQWPATLVQPVGSPLSLECTVEGTSNPNLYWYRQAAGRGLQLLFYSVGIGQISSEVPQNLSASRPQDRQFILSSKKLLLSDSGFYLCALGRNTEAFFGQGTRLTVV.

This chain connects TRBV7-9 to TRBJ2-7, with a tentative D call TRBD1 (5 bases). V was clipped by 7 bases and J by 6 bases, with 22 bases between them. Germline CDR1 is SEHNR and CDR2 is FQNEAQ (reference sequence). The CDR3 sequence is 15 residues long. The CDR3 loop reads CASTPLWGSLTEQYF. CDR3 coding DNA: TGTGCCAGCACCCCCTTGTGGGGCAGTTTGACCGAGCAGTACTTC.

The V gene is TRBV29-1, the J gene TRBJ1-1; 7 positions match TRBD1. Trimming removed 2 bases from V and 1 base from J; junction bases left unmatched: 4. The CDR3 has 14 amino acids. CDR1 is SQVTM, CDR2 ANQGSEA, per germline. CDR3 bases: TGCAGCGTTGAACCGAAGGGGGCGAACACTGAAGCTTTCTTT. This translates into CSVEPKGANTEAFF.